These T cell receptor beta chains were read from a single sample in a study of blood T cell repertoires in COVID-19. Sequencing was performed with immunoSEQ multiplex PCR; in TCRdb, only in-frame clones are kept and a portion is missing. The data hold 150,000 to 200,000 clones, with roughly 89% observed a single time. Material: peripheral blood. These TCRs come from a man in his fifties with acute or convalescent COVID-19. Both conserved end residues are part of each CDR3. Fields, in order: CDR3 length, clone size, D gene, V gene, J gene, CDR3 protein, CDR3 DNA. D genes are given only for firm matches. Clone size appears in some rows only: once, few, many, or a class for an expanded clone.

>15|.|.|TRBV4-1|TRBJ1-4
CASSTRHSTNEKLFF
TGCGCCAGCAGCACTAGACACTCAACTAATGAAAAACTGTTTTTT
>15|.|TRBD1|TRBV3-1/TRBV3-2|TRBJ2-5
CASSQGRGPQETQYF
TGTGCCAGCAGCCAAGGCAGGGGGCCCCAAGAGACCCAGTACTTC
>18|.|TRBD2|TRBV4-2|TRBJ2-3
CASSQASGGTASTDTQYF
TGTGCCAGCAGCCAAGCTAGCGGGGGGACGGCTAGCACAGATACGCAGTATTTT
>15|.|.|TRBV19|TRBJ2-2
CASSIDPLGVGELFF
TGTGCCAGTAGTATAGATCCCCTAGGAGTGGGGGAGCTGTTTTTT
>13|.|.|TRBV6-5|TRBJ2-7
CASREGRPYEQYF
TGTGCCAGCAGGGAGGGGAGACCCTACGAGCAGTACTTC
>15|.|.|TRBV7-8|TRBJ1-1
CASSLTGTRNTEAFF
TGTGCCAGCAGCCTCACCGGGACAAGGAACACTGAAGCTTTCTTT
>14|.|.|TRBV6-1|TRBJ1-5
CASSEAHSNQPQHF
TGTGCCAGCAGTGAAGCTCATAGCAATCAGCCCCAGCATTTT
>15|once|TRBD1|TRBV10-3|TRBJ1-5
CAPYRDRGDNQPQHF
TGTGCCCCATATAGGGACAGGGGGGACAATCAGCCCCAGCATTTT
>14|.|TRBD1|TRBV27|TRBJ2-5
CASRLQGNQETQYF
TGTGCCAGCAGGCTACAGGGGAATCAGGAGACCCAGTACTTC
>21|few|TRBD1|TRBV10-3|TRBJ1-5
CAISESLLRDREANSNQPQHF
TGTGCCATCAGTGAGTCACTTCTCCGGGACAGGGAAGCCAATAGCAATCAGCCCCAGCATTTT
>15|.|.|TRBV6-5|TRBJ1-2
CASSPWDIKDYGYTF
TGTGCCAGCAGTCCCTGGGACATAAAAGACTATGGCTACACCTTC
>12|.|.|TRBV5-5|TRBJ2-7
CASSLPLNEQYF
TGTGCCAGCAGCTTACCACTGAACGAGCAGTACTTC
>11|.|.|TRBV20-1|TRBJ1-2
CSKSGNYGYTF
TGCAGTAAGTCAGGAAACTATGGCTACACCTTC
>18|.|TRBD2|TRBV4-3|TRBJ2-3
CASSQDVVRAGFTDTQYF
TGCGCCAGCAGCCAAGATGTTGTGAGAGCGGGGTTCACAGATACGCAGTATTTT
>18|.|TRBD1|TRBV19|TRBJ2-4
CASSMGTGSKAAKNIQYF
TGTGCCAGTAGTATGGGGACAGGATCAAAGGCGGCCAAAAACATTCAGTACTTC
>16|.|TRBD1|TRBV6-5|TRBJ1-3
CASSYWDRTAGNTIYF
TGTGCCAGCAGTTACTGGGACAGAACTGCTGGAAACACCATATATTTT
>18|.|TRBD1|TRBV7-9|TRBJ2-5
CASSETGGRGGSQETQYF
TGTGCCAGCAGCGAGACAGGGGGTCGGGGCGGCTCGCAAGAGACCCAGTACTTC
>15|.|TRBD2|TRBV6-5|TRBJ2-2
CASSYVAGGGGELFF
TGTGCCAGCAGTTACGTAGCGGGAGGAGGGGGGGAGCTGTTTTTT
>15|.|.|TRBV5-1|TRBJ1-5
CASSLDPRSNQPQHF
TGCGCCAGCAGCTTGGATCCGAGGAGCAATCAGCCCCAGCATTTT
>14|.|TRBD2|TRBV27|TRBJ2-1
CASSPGLADNEQFF
TGTGCCAGCAGTCCCGGACTAGCGGACAATGAGCAGTTCTTC
>13|.|TRBD1|TRBV27|TRBJ1-1
CASSRTGRPEAFF
TGTGCCAGCAGTCGGACAGGGAGGCCTGAAGCTTTCTTT
>16|.|TRBD2|TRBV29-1|TRBJ2-1
CSVGGRAYSRDNEQFF
TGCAGCGTTGGGGGGAGGGCCTACTCACGGGATAATGAGCAGTTCTTC
>18|.|.|TRBV19|TRBJ2-2
CASSIGPAAGYHTGELFF
TGTGCCAGTAGTATAGGGCCCGCGGCAGGGTATCACACCGGGGAGCTGTTTTTT
>16|.|TRBD2|TRBV5-1|TRBJ2-5
CASSLGLAGGQETQYF
TGCGCCAGCAGCTTGGGACTAGCGGGAGGCCAAGAGACCCAGTACTTC
>15|.|.|TRBV5-1|TRBJ1-5
CASSLAGDSNQPQHF
TGCGCCAGCAGCTTGGCAGGGGATAGCAATCAGCCCCAGCATTTT
>11|.|.|TRBV7-9|TRBJ1-2
CASRGSGGYTF
TGTGCCAGCAGAGGGTCGGGAGGCTACACCTTC
>14|.|.|TRBV5-1|TRBJ2-5
CASSSGQSQETQYF
TGCGCCAGCAGCTCAGGACAGAGCCAGGAGACCCAGTACTTC
>15|once|TRBD1|TRBV9|TRBJ2-3
CASSVRDREKDTQYF
TGTGCCAGCAGCGTCCGGGACAGGGAAAAGGATACGCAGTATTTT
>14|once|.|TRBV6-5|TRBJ1-1
CASSLQGAWTEAFF
TGTGCCAGCAGTCTGCAAGGGGCCTGGACTGAAGCTTTCTTT
>13|.|.|TRBV7-9|TRBJ2-7
CASRPRGSYEQYF
TGTGCCAGCAGACCCAGGGGTTCCTACGAGCAGTACTTC
>13|.|.|TRBV18|TRBJ2-2
CASSPVRTGELFF
TGTGCCAGCTCACCAGTGAGGACCGGGGAGCTGTTTTTT
>16|.|TRBD2|TRBV18|TRBJ2-2
CASSPSGGTNTGELFF
TGTGCCAGCTCACCCAGCGGGGGAACTAACACCGGGGAGCTGTTTTTT
>14|.|.|TRBV28|TRBJ1-5
CASSLERYDQPQHF
TGTGCCAGCAGTTTGGAGAGATACGATCAGCCCCAGCATTTT
>14|.|.|TRBV4-1|TRBJ1-6
CASSQAGWDSPLHF
TGCGCCAGCAGCCAAGCGGGTTGGGATTCACCCCTCCACTTT
>14|.|.|TRBV3-1/TRBV3-2|TRBJ2-5
CASSPPGLQETQYF
TGTGCCAGCAGCCCGCCGGGACTCCAAGAGACCCAGTACTTC
>16|once|TRBD1|TRBV27|TRBJ2-7
CASSLLSGQGDREQYF
TGTGCCAGCAGTCTCCTTTCGGGACAGGGGGACCGCGAGCAGTACTTC
>15|.|TRBD1|TRBV30|TRBJ2-5
CAWSPRTGGWETQYF
TGTGCCTGGAGCCCTCGGACAGGGGGGTGGGAGACCCAGTACTTC
>15|.|TRBD1|TRBV28|TRBJ1-4
CASSLFGQGSEKLFF
TGTGCCAGCAGTTTATTTGGACAGGGTAGTGAAAAACTGTTTTTT
>13|.|.|TRBV28|TRBJ2-3
CATRAGSTDTQYF
TGTGCCACCAGGGCAGGAAGCACAGATACGCAGTATTTT
>16|.|TRBD1|TRBV28|TRBJ1-5
CASTTKTGDSNQPQHF
TGTGCCAGCACCACTAAGACAGGGGATAGCAATCAGCCCCAGCATTTT
>15|.|.|TRBV2|TRBJ1-2
CASSVRQSHNYGYTF
TGTGCCAGCAGTGTAAGACAGTCACATAACTATGGCTACACCTTC
>13|.|.|TRBV9|TRBJ1-1
CASSVATRGEAFF
TGTGCCAGCAGCGTAGCTACGCGAGGTGAAGCTTTCTTT
>13|.|.|TRBV28|TRBJ1-1
CASTRGGWTEAFF
TGTGCCAGCACACGAGGGGGTTGGACTGAAGCTTTCTTT
>16|once|TRBD1|TRBV27|TRBJ1-5
CASSPRGQGNNQPQHF
TGTGCCAGCAGTCCAAGGGGACAGGGAAACAATCAGCCCCAGCATTTT
>15|.|.|TRBV3-1/TRBV3-2|TRBJ2-1
CASSQDSGSYNEQFF
TGTGCCAGCAGCCAAGATAGTGGCTCCTACAATGAGCAGTTCTTC
>17|.|TRBD2|TRBV5-1|TRBJ2-3
CASSLARLAGVTDTQYF
TGCGCCAGCAGCCTTGCCCGACTAGCGGGGGTCACAGATACGCAGTATTTT
>17|.|.|TRBV21-1|TRBJ1-5
CASSNSRTGAGNQPQHF
TGTGCCAGCAGCAACTCCCGGACAGGGGCTGGCAATCAGCCCCAGCATTTT
>13|once|.|TRBV3-1/TRBV3-2|TRBJ2-2
CASSQVSRGELFF
TGTGCCAGCAGCCAAGTGAGTCGGGGGGAGCTGTTTTTT
>11|.|TRBD1|TRBV2|TRBJ1-2
CASLLKGASTF
TGTGCCAGCCTCTTAAAGGGGGCCTCCACCTTC
>15|.|.|TRBV2|TRBJ2-7
CASSEYRTGSLEQYF
TGTGCCAGCAGTGAATACCGAACAGGATCCCTAGAGCAGTACTTC
>15|.|.|TRBV19|TRBJ1-4
CASSIEGSLNEKLFF
TGTGCCAGTAGTATAGAGGGCAGCCTGAATGAAAAACTGTTTTTT
>17|few|TRBD2|TRBV6-6|TRBJ2-2
CASSPGGTSGNTGELFF
TGTGCCAGCAGTCCCGGGGGAACTAGCGGAAACACCGGGGAGCTGTTTTTT
>16|.|.|TRBV11-2|TRBJ2-7
CASSLDSAVSSYEQYF
TGTGCCAGCAGCTTAGACTCAGCGGTAAGCTCCTACGAGCAGTACTTC